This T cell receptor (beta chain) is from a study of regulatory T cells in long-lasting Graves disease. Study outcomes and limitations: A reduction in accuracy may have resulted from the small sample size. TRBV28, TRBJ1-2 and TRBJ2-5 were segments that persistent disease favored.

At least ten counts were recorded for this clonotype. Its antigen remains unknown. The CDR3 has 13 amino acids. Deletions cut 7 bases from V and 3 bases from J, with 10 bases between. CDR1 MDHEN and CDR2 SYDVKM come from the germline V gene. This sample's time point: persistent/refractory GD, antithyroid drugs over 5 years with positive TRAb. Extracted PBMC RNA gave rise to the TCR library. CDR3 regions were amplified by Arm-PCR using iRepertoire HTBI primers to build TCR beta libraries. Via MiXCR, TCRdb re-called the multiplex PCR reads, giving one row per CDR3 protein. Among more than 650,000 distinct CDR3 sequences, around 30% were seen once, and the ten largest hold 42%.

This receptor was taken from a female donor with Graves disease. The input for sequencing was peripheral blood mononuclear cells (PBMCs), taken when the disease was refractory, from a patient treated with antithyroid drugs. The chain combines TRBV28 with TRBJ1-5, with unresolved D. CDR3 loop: CASITDYNQPQHF. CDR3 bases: TGTGCCAGCATTACGGACTACAATCAGCCCCAGCATTTT.